The count of the clone carrying this T cell receptor (beta chain) is one. What it recognizes is unknown. General study results and limits: In terms of TCR gene usage, tumor memory CD4+ T cells clustered together with blood and lymph node memory CD4+ cells, as well as with lymph node naive CD4+ cells. Tumor-infiltrating Treg TCR alpha and beta sequences overlapped most with tumor naive CD4+ T cells, then blood naive. The larger-cohort validation was restricted to a single TCR beta V-J rearrangement rather than whole repertoires.

Semi-nested PCR with Nested Universal Primer A followed constant-region reverse priming of full-length variable regions. In TCRdb, the 5' RACE reads were re-called with MiXCR into one record per CDR3 protein. Here the sample spans around 9,000 distinct CDR3 sequences, around 36% being singletons. Treg sorting used a CD4+CD25+CD127-/low gate. From germline, CDR1 is LGHNA and CDR2 YNFKEQ. The CDR3 contains 15 residues. V was trimmed by 3 bases and J by 0 bases, leaving 8 bases between them. This sequence originates from a female donor with breast cancer. The chain links TRBV4-2 to TRBJ1-4, with D hard to call. Material for sequencing was Tregs sorted from blood. CDR3 nucleotides: TGTGCCAGCAGCCACCCAGGAGCAACTAATGAAAAACTGTTTTTT. Translating it yields CASSHPGATNEKLFF.